This TCR beta chain emerged from a study of blood T cell repertoires in COVID-19 (dated by TCRdb to about 2020). With regard to the full study: Samples covering the acute and convalescent phases of COVID-19 were provided by collaborators in the United States, Italy and Spain. A freely available public database, intended as a resource for researchers studying the immune response to SARS-CoV-2, is where the repertoires were released. Subjects who had been exposed to COVID-19, were actively infected with it, or had recovered from it provided the deeply sampled blood TCRbeta repertoires that made up the dataset. The material from the prospective study consisted of cDNA or gDNA derived from T cells, B-cell-depleted T cells, or PBMCs. Samples were obtained from the ongoing ImmuneRACE study (first 160 participants) and from about 1,300 subjects provided by 6 global collaborators. The sample metadata nearly always contained a de-identified subject ID, COVID-19 status, age in years and sex. Where HLA class I and class II types were available, the types were taken from metadata supplied by the sample provider, not from assay-based typing.

The immunoSEQ Assay, a bias-controlled multiplex PCR, was used to amplify TCRbeta CDR3 regions from genomic DNA. For the original study's pipeline: The number of nucleated cells in each sample was estimated by amplification of reference gene primers within the assay. Sequence reads were collapsed and filtered to measure the absolute abundance of every unique TCRbeta CDR3 rearrangement. For each sample, productive Simpson clonality was calculated as the square root of Simpson's diversity index over productive rearrangements. Sourced from immuneACCESS, this table was stored by TCRdb with only in-frame sequences that have V and J called. A share of the clones is absent; for the studies checked, an unresolved V gene accounts for under half, and the remainder has no known explanation. V and J calls and clone size are copied from that table; D and trimming were computed from the DNA. The table for this sample lists 150,000 or so clones; about four fifths of them were counted only once. About 1.4% of the sample lies in the top ten.

Summary of the overall study and its limitations: The quantity of clinical and demographic metadata differed by source and by participant and was supplied without curation.

Whole blood was collected in K2EDTA tubes by collaborating institutions according to the institutions' own protocols. For TCRbeta analysis, collaborators shipped samples as frozen whole blood, isolated PBMCs, or DNA extracted from either of those sample types. This clone was seen a handful of times. The clone's antigen remains unknown. No base-level quality is on record; no much larger clone is a single base apart. This receptor was obtained from a human donor in a cohort sampled during active COVID-19. The source material was peripheral blood.

The nucleotides are TGTGCCTGGAGTGTCATCAGGGGGCGACCGGGAGATACGCAGTATTTT. It encodes CAWSVIRGRPGDTQYF. In this chain, TRBV30 is recombined with TRBJ2-3, with 8 central nucleotides matching TRBD1. The cysteine opens and the phenylalanine closes a CDR3 of 16 amino acids. The sequence is cut down to CDR3 DNA, 48 bases in frame from base 1. Clipping removes 0 bases from V and 5 bases from J, with 10 as the unmatched junction base count. Taken from the germline V gene (reference sequence), the CDR1 and CDR2 loops are GTSNPN and SVGIG. Reference TRBV30 and TRBJ2-3 proteins supply the regions before and after the CDR3; the full variable domain is: SQTIHQWPATLVQPVGSPLSLECTVEGTSNPNLYWYRQAAGRGLQLLFYSVGIGQISSEVPQNLSASRPQDRQFILSSKKLLLSDSGFYLCAWSVIRGRPGDTQYFGPGTRLTVL.